The rows below give T cell receptor beta chains drawn from one sample of a study of blood T cells in healthy people across ages. TCRdb re-called the 5' RACE reads with MiXCR, one entry per CDR3 protein. This sample has 800,000 to 950,000 distinct CDR3 sequences, with 25% to 30% found just once. This same sample was also taken into another study, of T cells of mothers and their children.

The sequencing input was blood. The receptors originated from a woman aged 40 to 49 in good health. CDR3s include the opening cysteine and the closing phenylalanine or tryptophan.

V gene: TRBV5-7
J gene: TRBJ2-5
CDR3 protein: CASSSDSAYQETQYF

V gene: TRBV28
J gene: TRBJ2-2
CDR3 protein: CASSLYPGLNTGELFF

V gene: TRBV28
J gene: TRBJ1-5
CDR3 protein: CASSLGGGKNQPQHF

V gene: TRBV12-5
J gene: TRBJ1-2
CDR3 protein: CASGLVNPGWDYGYTF

V gene: TRBV29-1
J gene: .
CDR3 protein: CSLRTGGSSETQYF

V gene: TRBV20-1
J gene: TRBJ2-7
CDR3 protein: CSATRDRVHEQYF

V gene: TRBV12-3/TRBV12-4
J gene: TRBJ2-4
CDR3 protein: CASSPSEARAKNIQYF

V gene: TRBV20-1
J gene: TRBJ2-5
CDR3 protein: CSARDHWGGRETQYF

V gene: TRBV5-6
J gene: TRBJ1-6
CDR3 protein: CASSAGWSNTLHF

V gene: TRBV12-3/TRBV12-4
J gene: TRBJ1-2
CDR3 protein: CASSSPLQGNYGYTF

V gene: TRBV7-9
J gene: TRBJ2-3
CDR3 protein: CASTSRADTQYF

V gene: TRBV28
J gene: TRBJ2-7
CDR3 protein: CASSLSRAEQYF

V gene: TRBV9
J gene: TRBJ1-3
CDR3 protein: CASSATAGNTIYF

V gene: TRBV6-6
J gene: TRBJ1-2
CDR3 protein: CASSYGGADGYTF

V gene: TRBV5-6
J gene: TRBJ2-1
CDR3 protein: CASSGSRGIYSEQFF

V gene: TRBV7-3
J gene: TRBJ1-5
CDR3 protein: CASSLGINQPQHF

V gene: TRBV9
J gene: TRBJ2-3
CDR3 protein: CASSAVGWETDTQYF

V gene: TRBV29-1
J gene: TRBJ2-1
CDR3 protein: CSVRQGWQNEQFF

V gene: TRBV29-1
J gene: TRBJ2-7
CDR3 protein: CSVALSLTYEQYF

V gene: TRBV5-1
J gene: TRBJ2-3
CDR3 protein: CASSLASGVSSTDTQYF

V gene: TRBV5-1
J gene: TRBJ2-5
CDR3 protein: CASRAPREETQYF

V gene: TRBV19
J gene: TRBJ1-1
CDR3 protein: CASGTINYRDSRLDVDTEAFF

V gene: TRBV20-1
J gene: TRBJ1-5
CDR3 protein: CSAGKSNQPQHF

V gene: TRBV5-1
J gene: TRBJ2-3
CDR3 protein: CASNPTSGGSTDTQYF

V gene: TRBV16
J gene: TRBJ1-5
CDR3 protein: CASSQSRQNNQPQHF

V gene: TRBV28
J gene: TRBJ2-5
CDR3 protein: CASSQETQYF

V gene: TRBV7-6
J gene: TRBJ2-2
CDR3 protein: CASSLGLAWGSTGELFF

V gene: TRBV20-1
J gene: TRBJ1-1
CDR3 protein: CSALTTGKRERSMNTEAFF

V gene: TRBV7-8
J gene: TRBJ2-2
CDR3 protein: CASSRRMGSPGELFF

V gene: TRBV4-1
J gene: TRBJ1-5
CDR3 protein: CASSQVLSPEWPQHF

V gene: TRBV5-1
J gene: TRBJ1-1
CDR3 protein: CASRMPHREDTEAFF

V gene: TRBV6-1
J gene: TRBJ2-3
CDR3 protein: CASSAVPNLAASTDTQYF

V gene: TRBV27
J gene: TRBJ2-1
CDR3 protein: CASSYRPWGNEQFF

V gene: TRBV7-2
J gene: TRBJ2-7
CDR3 protein: CASSRPGLGTYEQYF

V gene: TRBV29-1
J gene: TRBJ1-5
CDR3 protein: CSVLQGNNQPQHF

V gene: TRBV5-1
J gene: .
CDR3 protein: CASSSKGQGTEQYF

V gene: TRBV4-2
J gene: TRBJ2-1
CDR3 protein: CASSQEATSITNERFF

V gene: TRBV7-9
J gene: TRBJ1-2
CDR3 protein: CASSPRGKSYGYTF

V gene: TRBV14
J gene: TRBJ1-4
CDR3 protein: CASSQDHGTVFF

V gene: TRBV10-3
J gene: .
CDR3 protein: CAVRVAGGAYEQYF

V gene: TRBV12-3/TRBV12-4
J gene: TRBJ1-2
CDR3 protein: CASSTRGLGANYGYTF

V gene: TRBV6-6
J gene: TRBJ2-1
CDR3 protein: CASSGWTSGSDNEQFF

V gene: TRBV10-3
J gene: TRBJ2-3
CDR3 protein: CATRGQPPDTQYF

V gene: TRBV6-7
J gene: TRBJ2-3
CDR3 protein: CASSYPSFLTDTQYF

V gene: TRBV7-2
J gene: TRBJ2-7
CDR3 protein: CASSLVIGARDEQYF

V gene: TRBV5-1
J gene: TRBJ1-1
CDR3 protein: CASRRSQDFMNTEAFF

V gene: TRBV7-8
J gene: TRBJ2-7
CDR3 protein: CASSLGRDRVYEQYF

V gene: TRBV15
J gene: TRBJ2-3
CDR3 protein: CATSRELTSTDTQYF

V gene: TRBV29-1
J gene: TRBJ1-1
CDR3 protein: CSVRLLFTGKPNTEAFF

V gene: TRBV9
J gene: TRBJ2-7
CDR3 protein: CASSASGDPYEQYF

V gene: TRBV28
J gene: TRBJ2-7
CDR3 protein: CASSRDASGGAYEQYF

V gene: TRBV4-2
J gene: TRBJ1-2
CDR3 protein: CASSQESGMGYGYTF

V gene: TRBV14
J gene: TRBJ2-7
CDR3 protein: CASKDTHSYEQYF

V gene: TRBV7-2
J gene: TRBJ1-2
CDR3 protein: CASRLTGGDGYTF

V gene: TRBV29-1
J gene: TRBJ1-4
CDR3 protein: CSASAGTGGEKLFF